A single sample is the source of the 22 T cell receptor beta chains below, sequenced in a study of CD8+ T cells in alopecia areata. Isolated RNA was reverse transcribed into cDNA used as the sequencing template. Using immunoSEQ multiplex PCR, the repertoire was profiled, and TCRdb retains in-frame clones only, with some absent. The sample lists approximately 300,000 clones, roughly 60% occurring once. Treatment of the sample: oral pan-JAK inhibitor, 5-10 mg twice daily. Here the sequenced sample was CD4+ T cells sorted from blood, taken at week 24, from a patient treated with tofacitinib. These receptors were collected from a human donor with alopecia areata.

The chain joins TRBV30 to TRBJ1-1; TRBD1 might be the D (6 bases). The germline V gene has CDR1 GTSNPN and CDR2 SVGIG (reference sequence). Trimming stripped 0 bases from V and 1 base from J, with 9 bases between. This CDR3 has 14 residues. DNA of the CDR3: TGTGCCTGGAGTGTCGAGGACAGGAACACTGAAGCTTTCTTT. Translating it yields CAWSVEDRNTEAFF.

This chain uses TRBV2 with TRBJ2-3; 10 nucleotides line up with TRBD2. The CDR3 contains 14 residues. The germline gives CDR1 SNHLY, CDR2 FYNNEI. The V gene end was trimmed by 3 bases and the J gene end by 3 bases; junction bases not matched to a gene: 0. The CDR3 coding sequence is TGTGCCAGCAGTGAGGGACTAGCGACAGATACGCAGTATTTT. Its protein product is CASSEGLATDTQYF.

This clone was seen a single time. CDR3 protein: CASTEGANLYNSPLHF. In DNA, the CDR3 is TGTGCCAGCACCGAGGGGGCAAACCTCTATAATTCACCCCTCCACTTT. The chain recombines TRBV25-1 with TRBJ1-6; 7 positions match TRBD1. The CDR3 extends over 16 amino acids. J was trimmed by 3 bases and V by 7 bases; bases with no gene match: 9. CDR1 and CDR2 from the germline V gene are MGHDK and SYGVNS.

The rearrangement links TRBV5-4 to TRBJ2-3; 11 nucleotides align to TRBD2. V shed 3 bases, J shed 8 bases, and the junction held 5 bases outside the gene matches. Germline lookup yields CDR1 SGHNT and CDR2 YYREEE (reference sequence). This CDR3 spans 14 amino acids. CDR3: CASSSAGTSGTQYF. The CDR3 coding sequence is TGTGCCAGCAGCTCTGCCGGGACTAGCGGTACGCAGTATTTT.

The chain couples TRBV7-2 to TRBJ2-5, with a weak D call TRBD2 (6 bases). Germline CDR1 is SGHTA and CDR2 is FQGNSA. This CDR3 spans 15 amino acids. V lost 2 bases and J 2 bases, leaving 12 bases between the germline ends. The CDR3 nucleotides are TGTGCCAGCAGCTTAACGTCGGGAGCGCAAGAGACCCAGTACTTC. It codes for CASSLTSGAQETQYF.

The chain joins TRBV2 to TRBJ1-5; D not certain. CDR1 is SNHLY and CDR2 is FYNNEI in the germline V gene. Trimming removed 8 bases at V and 6 bases at J, with 11 bases between. The CDR3 has 12 amino acids. Here the CDR3 DNA reads TGTGCCAGCGGGCAGTGGGGTCAGCCCCAGCATTTT. Protein: CASGQWGQPQHF. The full variable domain, its missing parts supplied by reference TRBV2 and TRBJ1-5, is EPEVTQTPSHQVTQMGQEVILRCVPISNHLYFYWYRQILGQKVEFLVSFYNNEISEKSEIFDDQFSVERPDGSNFTLKIRSTKLEDSAMYFCASGQWGQPQHFGDGTRLSIL.

The V and J genes are TRBV19 and TRBJ1-4, with 7 bases lining up with TRBD1. Germline V gene sequence: CDR1 LNHDA, CDR2 SQIVND (reference sequence). J gave up 8 bases and V 3 bases, and 9 bases lay outside the gene matches. The CDR3 contains 15 residues. The DNA for the CDR3 is TGTGCCAGTAGTATTTATGCGGCAGGGGGAGAAAAACTGTTTTTT. As protein: CASSIYAAGGEKLFF.

The V gene is TRBV6-1, the J gene TRBJ2-1; D could derive from TRBD1 or TRBD2 (5 bases each). Germline CDR1 and CDR2: MNHNS and SASEGT. Trimming pared 10 bases from V and 10 bases from J, leaving 14 bases between. The CDR3 sequence is 11 residues long. The CDR3 region is CATQTEGEQFF. CDR3 bases: TGTGCCACCCAGACAGAGGGAGAGCAGTTCTTC.

This chain connects TRBV29-1 to TRBJ2-7, with D tentatively TRBD1 (8 bases). The CDR3 has 12 residues. Germline V CDR1 and CDR2: SQVTM, ANQGSEA. Deletions cut 7 bases from V and 3 bases from J, with 13 bases between. In DNA form, the CDR3 reads TGCAGCGAACAGGGGGGGGACTACGAGCAGTACTTC. Translating it yields CSEQGGDYEQYF.

The CDR3: CASSLSFTDTQYF. CDR3 DNA: TGCGCCAGCAGTTTATCCTTCACAGATACGCAGTATTTT. V gene TRBV4-1 combines with J gene TRBJ2-3; D call uncertain. Germline V CDR1 and CDR2: MGHRA, YSYEKL. The length of the CDR3 is 13 residues. V lost 6 bases, J lost 2 bases, and 9 bases lay in between.

The rearrangement uses TRBV6-5 and TRBJ1-1, with a tentative D call TRBD1 (5 bases). From germline, CDR1 is MNHEY and CDR2 SVGAGI. The CDR3 has 15 amino acids. V was pared by 7 bases and J by 2 bases, with 17 bases between. CDR3 DNA sequence: TGTGCCAGCACCCTGAGGGGAGCGGTTAACACTGAAGCTTTCTTT. Translating gives CASTLRGAVNTEAFF.

For this clone: Sequence at one end of the junction differs from germline and may be a read error. The chain employs TRBV15 and TRBJ1-5, with 7 bases lining up with TRBD1. Germline CDR1 is LNHNV and CDR2 is YYDKDF (reference sequence). The CDR3 covers 14 residues. This CDR3 reads CATRRGGLDQPQHF. CDR3 nucleotides: TGTGCCACCAGGAGAGGGGGCCTCGATCAGCCCCAGCATTTT.

The J gene is TRBJ2-5, the V gene TRBV7-8; 14 bases are a match to TRBD2. The CDR3 is 19 amino acids. J lost 2 bases, V lost 4 bases, and 12 bases had no gene match. In germline, CDR1 is SGHVS, CDR2 FQNEAQ. The CDR3 reads CASSSDRTSGRSRQETQYF. The CDR3 DNA sequence: TGTGCCAGCAGCTCCGATCGGACTAGCGGGAGGTCGAGACAAGAGACCCAGTACTTC.

V gene TRBV11-1 combines with J gene TRBJ2-7; 7 positions agree with TRBD1. This CDR3 region has 15 residues. With 5 bases clipped from V and 1 base from J, the junction kept 8 bases outside the gene matches. Germline CDR1 is SGHAT and CDR2 is FQDESV (reference sequence). The CDR3 nucleotides are TGTGCCAGCAGCCGACAGGGTCGGGATTCCTACGAGCAGTACTTC. Amino acid sequence: CASSRQGRDSYEQYF.

The chain has TRBV4-1 and TRBJ1-2; the match to TRBD1 covers 7 bases. There are 14 residues in the CDR3. V trimming: 4 bases; J trimming: 3 bases; junction bases outside the gene matches: 5. Germline V gives CDR1 MGHRA, CDR2 YSYEKL. DNA for the CDR3: TGCGCCAGCAGCCTAGGGGGACAGCACTATGGCTACACCTTC. Its protein is CASSLGGQHYGYTF.

V usage is TRBV29-1 and J usage is TRBJ2-7; 7 bases map to TRBD1. This CDR3 has 14 residues. The junction had 7 bases not matched to a gene; V was cut back by 5 bases and J by 0 bases. Germline CDR1 SQVTM, CDR2 ANQGSEA. The CDR3 protein is CSVSDRPLSYEQYF. The CDR3 DNA reads TGCAGCGTTTCGGACAGGCCTCTCTCCTACGAGCAGTACTTC.

In its sample, this clone was seen once. This chain uses TRBV30 with TRBJ2-7; perhaps D is TRBD1 or TRBD2 (6 bases each). The germline CDR1 and CDR2 sequences are GTSNPN and SVGIG (reference sequence). The CDR3 runs 14 residues. V was pared by 5 bases and J by 0 bases, with 14 bases between. CDR3 residues: CAWDRGLSSYEQYF. CDR3 nucleotide sequence: TGTGCCTGGGATCGGGGGCTCAGCTCCTACGAGCAGTACTTC.

The chain links TRBV5-1 to TRBJ1-2; possibly TRBD1 for D (5 bases). The CDR3 is 14 amino acids. V lost 2 bases to trimming and J lost 6 bases, with 14 bases between them. The germline CDR1 and CDR2 sequences are SGHRS and YFSETQ. The DNA for the CDR3 is TGCGCCAGCAGCTTAGGGACCGGGACGGATGGCTACACCTTC. This codes for CASSLGTGTDGYTF.

The chain uses TRBV15 and TRBJ2-5, with D perhaps TRBD2 (5 bases). The ends were cut back, 3 bases at V and 4 bases at J, with 12 bases in the middle. The CDR3 consists of 14 residues. Germline CDR1 LNHNV, CDR2 YYDKDF (reference sequence). The CDR3 bases are TGTGCCACCAGCAGTGGGTTAAGCGGAGAGACCCAGTACTTC. Translating gives CATSSGLSGETQYF.

This clone has just one count. The chain combines TRBV18 with TRBJ2-7, with TRBD2 as a possible D gene (5 bases). The ends were cut back, 0 bases at V and 4 bases at J, with 10 bases in the middle. Germline CDR1 KGHSH, CDR2 LQKENI. This CDR3 comprises 14 residues. The CDR3 bases are TGTGCCAGCTCACCACCGTCCGGCGGGTACGAGCAGTACTTC. Amino acid sequence: CASSPPSGGYEQYF.

In nucleotides, the CDR3 is TGTGCCTGGAGTGTCCTCAGGGGGCGAGGCTATGGCTACACCTTC. Translated, it gives CAWSVLRGRGYGYTF. This chain links TRBV30 with TRBJ1-2; 8 nucleotides agree with TRBD1. The CDR3 totals 15 residues. V gave up 0 bases and J gave up 4 bases; unmatched junction bases: 7. Germline V gives CDR1 GTSNPN, CDR2 SVGIG (reference sequence).

This clone was counted once. The rearrangement joins TRBV30 to TRBJ2-3; D is undetermined. V dropped 1 base and J dropped 0 bases, with 2 bases sitting between them. The CDR3 length is 12 residues. Per germline, CDR1 GTSNPN and CDR2 SVGIG (reference sequence). The CDR3 DNA sequence: TGTGCCTGGAGTGAAAGCACAGATACGCAGTATTTT. Translating it yields CAWSESTDTQYF.